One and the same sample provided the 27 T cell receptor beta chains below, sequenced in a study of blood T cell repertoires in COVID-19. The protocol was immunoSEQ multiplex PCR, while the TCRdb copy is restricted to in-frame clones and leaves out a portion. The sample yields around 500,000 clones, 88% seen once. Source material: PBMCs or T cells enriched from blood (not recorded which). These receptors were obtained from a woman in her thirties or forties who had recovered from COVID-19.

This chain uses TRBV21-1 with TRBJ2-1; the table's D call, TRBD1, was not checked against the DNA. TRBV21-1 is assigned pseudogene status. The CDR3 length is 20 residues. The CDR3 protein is CASSKECGTGELYSYNEQFF. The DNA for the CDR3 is TGTGCCAGCAGCAAAGAGTGCGGGACAGGAGAACTATACTCCTACAATGAGCAGTTCTTC.

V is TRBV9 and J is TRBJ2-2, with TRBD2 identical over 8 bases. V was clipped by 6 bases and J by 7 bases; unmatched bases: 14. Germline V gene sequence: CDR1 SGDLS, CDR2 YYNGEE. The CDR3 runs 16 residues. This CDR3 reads CASTPSPAGGIGELFF. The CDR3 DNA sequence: TGTGCCAGCACTCCAAGCCCGGCGGGAGGTATCGGGGAGCTGTTTTTT.

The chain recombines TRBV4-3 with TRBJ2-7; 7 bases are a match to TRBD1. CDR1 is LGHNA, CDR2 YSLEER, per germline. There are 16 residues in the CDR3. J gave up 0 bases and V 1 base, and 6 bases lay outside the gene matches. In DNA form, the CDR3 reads TGCGCCAGCAGCCAAGGACGGGACAGCCTCTCCTACGAGCAGTACTTC. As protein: CASSQGRDSLSYEQYF.

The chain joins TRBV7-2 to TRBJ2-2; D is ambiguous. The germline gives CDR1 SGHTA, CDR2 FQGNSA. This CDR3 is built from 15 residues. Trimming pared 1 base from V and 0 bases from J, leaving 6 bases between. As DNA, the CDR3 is TGTGCCAGCAGCTTAGACGGAGCGAACACCGGGGAGCTGTTTTTT. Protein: CASSLDGANTGELFF.

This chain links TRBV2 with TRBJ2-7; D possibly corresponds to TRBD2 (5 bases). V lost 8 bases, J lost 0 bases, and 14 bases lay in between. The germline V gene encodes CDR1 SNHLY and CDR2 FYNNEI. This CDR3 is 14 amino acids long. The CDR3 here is CASPSPKSSYEQYF. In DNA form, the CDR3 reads TGTGCCAGCCCTAGCCCGAAAAGCTCCTACGAGCAGTACTTC.

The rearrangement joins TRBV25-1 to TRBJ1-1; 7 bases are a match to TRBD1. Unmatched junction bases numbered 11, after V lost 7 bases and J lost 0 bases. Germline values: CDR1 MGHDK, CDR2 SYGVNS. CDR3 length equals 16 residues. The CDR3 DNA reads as TGTGCCAGCACTTCCAGGGGGTTTATGTTGAACACTGAAGCTTTCTTT. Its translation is CASTSRGFMLNTEAFF.

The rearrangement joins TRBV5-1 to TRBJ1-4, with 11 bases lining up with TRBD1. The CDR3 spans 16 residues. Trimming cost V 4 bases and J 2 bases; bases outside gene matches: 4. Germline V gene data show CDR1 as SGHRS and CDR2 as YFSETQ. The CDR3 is CASSIGQGATNEKLFF. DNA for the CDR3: TGCGCCAGCAGCATCGGACAGGGGGCCACTAATGAAAAACTGTTTTTT.

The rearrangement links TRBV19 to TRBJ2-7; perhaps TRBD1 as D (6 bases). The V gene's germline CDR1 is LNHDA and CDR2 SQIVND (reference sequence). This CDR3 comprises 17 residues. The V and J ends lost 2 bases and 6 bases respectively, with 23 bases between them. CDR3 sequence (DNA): TGTGCCAGTAGTATACGCCAAGGGACCGCCAGGGGTGCCGAGCAGTACTTC. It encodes CASSIRQGTARGAEQYF.

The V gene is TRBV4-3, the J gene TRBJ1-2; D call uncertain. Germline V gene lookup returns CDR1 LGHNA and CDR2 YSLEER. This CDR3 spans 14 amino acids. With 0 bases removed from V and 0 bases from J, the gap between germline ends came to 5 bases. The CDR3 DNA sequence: TGCGCCAGCAGCCAAGACATAGCTAACTATGGCTACACCTTC. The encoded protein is CASSQDIANYGYTF.

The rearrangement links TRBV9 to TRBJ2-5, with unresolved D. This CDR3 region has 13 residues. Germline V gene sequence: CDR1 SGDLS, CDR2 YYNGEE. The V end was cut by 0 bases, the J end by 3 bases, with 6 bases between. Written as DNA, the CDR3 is TGTGCCAGCAGCGTAGGTCTTAAAGAGACCCAGTACTTC. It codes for CASSVGLKETQYF.

CDR3 amino acids: CASNWGQSNSPLHF. The CDR3 nucleotides read TGTGCCAGTAATTGGGGACAGTCTAATTCACCCCTCCACTTT. The rearrangement joins TRBV19 to TRBJ1-6, with TRBD1 matching over 7 bases. The ends lost 7 bases at V and 6 bases at J; junction bases unmatched: 6. The CDR3 is 14 amino acids. Germline-derived CDR1 and CDR2 are LNHDA and SQIVND (reference sequence).

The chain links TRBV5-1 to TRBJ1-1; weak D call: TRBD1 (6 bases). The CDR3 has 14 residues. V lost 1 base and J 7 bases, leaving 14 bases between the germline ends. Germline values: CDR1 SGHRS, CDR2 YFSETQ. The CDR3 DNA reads TGCGCCAGCAGCTTGACCCCATCAGGGGTTGAAGCTTTCTTT. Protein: CASSLTPSGVEAFF. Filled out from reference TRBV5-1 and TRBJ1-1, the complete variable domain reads KAGVTQTPRYLIKTRGQQVTLSCSPISGHRSVSWYQQTPGQGLQFLFEYFSETQRNKGNFPGRFSGRQFSNSRSEMNVSTLELGDSALYLCASSLTPSGVEAFFGQGTRLTVV.

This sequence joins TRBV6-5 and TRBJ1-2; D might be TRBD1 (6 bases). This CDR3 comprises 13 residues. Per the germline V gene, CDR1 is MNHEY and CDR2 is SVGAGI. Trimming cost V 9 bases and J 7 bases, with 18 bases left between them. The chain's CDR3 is CASTGGGLFGYTF. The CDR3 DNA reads TGTGCCAGTACCGGGGGGGGCCTGTTTGGCTACACCTTC.

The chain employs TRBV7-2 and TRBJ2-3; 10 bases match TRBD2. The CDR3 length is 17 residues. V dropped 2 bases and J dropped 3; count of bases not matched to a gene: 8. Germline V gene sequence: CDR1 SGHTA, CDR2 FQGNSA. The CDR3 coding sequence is TGTGCCAGCAGCTTACTAGCGGGAGTCCAAGGTACAGATACGCAGTATTTT. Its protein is CASSLLAGVQGTDTQYF.

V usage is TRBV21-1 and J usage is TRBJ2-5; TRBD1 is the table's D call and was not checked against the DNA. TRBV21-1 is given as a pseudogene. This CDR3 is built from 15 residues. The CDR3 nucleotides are TGTGCCAGCAGCAAAAGAGCGGCGGGACAGAAGACCCAGTACTTC. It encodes CASSKRAAGQKTQYF.

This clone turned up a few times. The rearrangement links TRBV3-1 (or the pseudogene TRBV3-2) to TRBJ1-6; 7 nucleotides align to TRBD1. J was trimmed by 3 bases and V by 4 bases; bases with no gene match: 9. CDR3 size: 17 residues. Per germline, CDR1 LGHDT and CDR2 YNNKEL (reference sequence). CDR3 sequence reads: CASSPLGGPIYNSPLHF. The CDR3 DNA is TGTGCCAGCAGCCCCCTAGGGGGCCCTATCTATAATTCACCCCTCCACTTT.

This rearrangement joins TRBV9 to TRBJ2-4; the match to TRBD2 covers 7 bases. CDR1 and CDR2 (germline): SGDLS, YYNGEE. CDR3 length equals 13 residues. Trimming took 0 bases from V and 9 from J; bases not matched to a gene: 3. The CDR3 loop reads CASSVELASIQYF. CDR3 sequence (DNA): TGTGCCAGCAGCGTAGAACTAGCGAGCATTCAGTACTTC.

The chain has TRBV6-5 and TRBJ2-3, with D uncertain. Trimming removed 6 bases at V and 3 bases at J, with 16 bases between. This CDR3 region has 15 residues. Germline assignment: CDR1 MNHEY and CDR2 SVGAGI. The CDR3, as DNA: TGTGCCAGCAGCGCCGACTCCAGAAAGACAGATACGCAGTATTTT. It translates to CASSADSRKTDTQYF.

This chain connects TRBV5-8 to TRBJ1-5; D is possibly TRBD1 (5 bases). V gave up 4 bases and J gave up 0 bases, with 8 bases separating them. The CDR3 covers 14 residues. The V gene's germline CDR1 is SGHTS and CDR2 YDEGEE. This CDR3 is CASSRDYSNQPQHF. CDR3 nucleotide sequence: TGTGCCAGCAGCCGGGACTATAGCAATCAGCCCCAGCATTTT.

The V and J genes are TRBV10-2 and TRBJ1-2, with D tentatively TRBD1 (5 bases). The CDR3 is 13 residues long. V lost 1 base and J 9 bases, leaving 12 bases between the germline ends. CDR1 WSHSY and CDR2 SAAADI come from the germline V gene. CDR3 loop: CASSEWGDSSYTF. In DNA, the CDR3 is TGCGCCAGCAGTGAGTGGGGGGATTCGAGCTACACCTTC.

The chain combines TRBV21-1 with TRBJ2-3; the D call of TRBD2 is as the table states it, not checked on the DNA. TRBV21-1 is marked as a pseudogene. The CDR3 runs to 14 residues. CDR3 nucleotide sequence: TGTGCCAGCAGCAAAGACGGTACCACAGATACGCAGTATTTT. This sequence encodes CASSKDGTTDTQYF.

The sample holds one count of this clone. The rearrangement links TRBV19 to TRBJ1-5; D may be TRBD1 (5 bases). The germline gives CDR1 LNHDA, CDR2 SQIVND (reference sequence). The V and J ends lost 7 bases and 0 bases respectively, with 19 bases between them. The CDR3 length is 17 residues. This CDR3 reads CASNNLGGVNSNQPQHF. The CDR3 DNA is TGTGCCAGTAATAATCTAGGAGGGGTTAATAGCAATCAGCCCCAGCATTTT.

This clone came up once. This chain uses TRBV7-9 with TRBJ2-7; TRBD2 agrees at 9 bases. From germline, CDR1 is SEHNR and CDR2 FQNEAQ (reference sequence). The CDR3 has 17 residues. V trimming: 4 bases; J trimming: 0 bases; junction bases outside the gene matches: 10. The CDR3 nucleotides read TGTGCCAGCAGCTCGGGGCGGGAGGGCTCATTCTCCTACGAGCAGTACTTC. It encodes CASSSGREGSFSYEQYF. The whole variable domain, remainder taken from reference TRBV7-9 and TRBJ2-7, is DTGVSQNPRHKITKRGQNVTFRCDPISEHNRLYWYRQTLGQGPEFLTYFQNEAQLEKSRLLSDRFSAERPKGSFSTLEIQRTEQGDSAMYLCASSSGREGSFSYEQYFGPGTRLTVT.

The CDR3 region is CASSLRDSNQPQHF. For the CDR3, the DNA is TGTGCCAGCAGCCTCCGGGACAGTAATCAGCCCCAGCATTTT. The rearrangement uses TRBV7-8 and TRBJ1-5; TRBD1 agrees at 7 bases. In germline, CDR1 is SGHVS, CDR2 FQNEAQ. J lost 4 bases, V lost 5 bases, and 5 bases had no gene match. This CDR3 spans 14 amino acids.

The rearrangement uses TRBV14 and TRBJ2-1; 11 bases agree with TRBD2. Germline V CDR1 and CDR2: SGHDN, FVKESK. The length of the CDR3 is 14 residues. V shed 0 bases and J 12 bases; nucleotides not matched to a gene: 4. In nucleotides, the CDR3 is TGTGCCAGCAGCCAAGATAGCACTAGCGGGAGGCAGTTCTTC. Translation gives CASSQDSTSGRQFF.

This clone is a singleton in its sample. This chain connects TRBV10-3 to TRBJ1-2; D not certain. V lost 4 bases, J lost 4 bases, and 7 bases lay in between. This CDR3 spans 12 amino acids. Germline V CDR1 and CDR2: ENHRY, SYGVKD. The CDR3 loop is CAISGAAYGYTF. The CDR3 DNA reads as TGTGCCATCAGTGGGGCCGCCTATGGCTACACCTTC.

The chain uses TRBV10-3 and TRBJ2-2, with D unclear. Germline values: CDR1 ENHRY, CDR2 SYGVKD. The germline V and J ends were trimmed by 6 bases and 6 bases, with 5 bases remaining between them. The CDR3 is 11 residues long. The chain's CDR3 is CAIRQAGELFF. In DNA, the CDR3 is TGTGCCATCAGGCAGGCCGGGGAGCTGTTTTTT.